Sequencing of this TCR beta chain was carried out in a study of T cell changes during pregnancy in multiple sclerosis. Data came from immunoSEQ multiplex PCR; TCRdb stores just in-frame clones and leaves some out. The table has tens of thousands of clones, around 88% seen once. Germline loops: CDR1 SGHRS, CDR2 YFSETQ. V lost 1 base to trimming and J lost 5 bases, with 11 bases between them. The CDR3 contains 14 residues. The sequenced sample was CD4+ T cells from peripheral blood mononuclear cells, obtained in the first trimester of pregnancy. The rearrangement links TRBV5-1 to TRBJ2-3; unclear D gene. The TCR originated in a female donor in good health, enrolled as a control in a pregnancy study. As DNA, the CDR3 is TGCGCCAGCAGCTTGCTGGGCGACCGAGATACGCAGTATTTT. Its protein product is CASSLLGDRDTQYF.